The 10 T cell receptor beta chains listed next were all sequenced from one sample in a study of identifying expanded T cells in peripheral blood. Clones were sequenced by immunoSEQ multiplex PCR, and TCRdb holds only the in-frame ones, with some missing. The sample lists roughly 63,000 clones; about 85% were seen once. The sequencing sample was made of blood. The receptors were sampled from a person aged 18 to 75 in good health.

This sequence joins TRBV5-4 and TRBJ2-5; D remains ambiguous. Germline V gene sequence: CDR1 SGHNT, CDR2 YYREEE (reference sequence). The CDR3 spans 14 residues. Trimming stripped 0 bases from V and 5 bases from J, with 11 bases between. The CDR3 sequence: CASSLEWRRETQYF. The CDR3 DNA follows: TGTGCCAGCAGCTTGGAGTGGCGGCGTGAGACCCAGTACTTC.

This sequence joins TRBV18 and TRBJ2-2; TRBD1 matches at 10 bases. CDR1 is KGHSH and CDR2 is LQKENI in the germline V gene. CDR3 length: 15 amino acids. J lost 6 bases, V lost 6 bases, and 7 bases had no gene match. The DNA for the CDR3 is TGTGCCAGCTCCGACAGGGGGCTACCCGCCGGGGAGCTGTTTTTT. Its translation: CASSDRGLPAGELFF.

This sequence joins TRBV29-1 and TRBJ2-1; 14 bases fit TRBD2. Germline CDR1 and CDR2: SQVTM and ANQGSEA. The J segment lost 8 bases and the V segment lost 6 bases, leaving 6 bases of the junction unmatched. The CDR3 spans 14 residues. CDR3 protein: CSVGLAGVLDEQFF. The CDR3 DNA sequence: TGCAGCGTGGGACTAGCGGGAGTATTGGATGAGCAGTTCTTC.

This chain joins TRBV11-3 and TRBJ2-2, with TRBD1 as a possible D gene (7 bases). The germline CDR1 and CDR2 sequences are SGHNT and YENEEA. V was trimmed by 4 bases and J by 4 bases, leaving 13 bases between them. This CDR3 has 15 amino acids. CDR3 nucleotides: TGTGCCAGCAGCTCGGGTCAGGGGGGCACCGGGGAGCTGTTTTTT. Protein sequence: CASSSGQGGTGELFF.

This clone came up a few times. The rearrangement uses TRBV14 and TRBJ2-3; TRBD2 agrees at 7 bases. The V segment lost 3 bases and the J segment 5 bases; nucleotides outside the gene matches: 11. The CDR3 is 16 amino acids. The V gene's germline CDR1 is SGHDN and CDR2 FVKESK. The CDR3 loop reads CASSQNSGFGEDTQYF. CDR3 sequence (DNA): TGTGCCAGCAGCCAGAATAGCGGGTTTGGGGAAGATACGCAGTATTTT.

This chain uses TRBV9 with TRBJ2-1; 8 positions match TRBD2. Germline lookup yields CDR1 SGDLS and CDR2 YYNGEE. The CDR3 has 15 residues. V shed 7 bases, J shed 6 bases, and the junction held 12 bases outside the gene matches. CDR3 in DNA: TGTGCCAGCGACCTAGCGGGCGGGCCGAGCAATGAGCAGTTCTTC. It specifies CASDLAGGPSNEQFF. Combining the CDR3 with reference TRBV9 and TRBJ2-1 gives the whole variable domain DSGVTQTPKHLITATGQRVTLRCSPRSGDLSVYWYQQSLDQGLQFLIQYYNGEERAKGNILERFSAQQFPDLHSELNLSSLELGDSALYFCASDLAGGPSNEQFFGPGTRLTVL.

This clone was counted a few times. V gene TRBV13 combines with J gene TRBJ2-3; 15 bases agree with TRBD2. V lost 4 bases to trimming and J lost 3 bases; unmatched junction nucleotides: 14. This CDR3 has 20 residues. Germline loops: CDR1 PRHDT, CDR2 FYEKMQ (reference sequence). DNA for the CDR3: TGTGCCAGCAGCTCGCGGGGACTAGCGGGAGGAATTCGGAGTACAGATACGCAGTATTTT. This codes for CASSSRGLAGGIRSTDTQYF.

CDR3 amino acids: CATSRGWGSGEKLFF. CDR3 bases: TGTGCCACCAGCAGGGGGTGGGGGTCAGGTGAAAAACTGTTTTTT. This chain joins TRBV15 and TRBJ1-4; tentatively, D is TRBD1 (5 bases). The CDR3 contains 15 residues. V dropped 3 bases and J dropped 7 bases, with 15 bases sitting between them. Germline lookup yields CDR1 LNHNV and CDR2 YYDKDF (reference sequence).

This chain uses TRBV2 with TRBJ2-5; tentatively, D is TRBD2 (5 bases). The CDR3 sequence is 13 residues long. Germline V CDR1 and CDR2: SNHLY, FYNNEI. V lost 9 bases, J lost 2 bases, and 13 bases lay in between. As DNA, the CDR3 is TGTGCCAGTACGCGAGGGTTACAAGAGACCCAGTACTTC. Protein: CASTRGLQETQYF.

The chain joins TRBV5-4 to TRBJ1-1; D not certain. The CDR3 runs to 14 residues. Germline loops: CDR1 SGHNT, CDR2 YYREEE (reference sequence). V lost 0 bases and J 1 base, leaving 7 bases between the germline ends. CDR3 DNA sequence: TGTGCCAGCAGCTTGGCCGGGGAGAACACTGAAGCTTTCTTT. Translation: CASSLAGENTEAFF.